These T cell receptor beta chains were read from a single sample in a study of healthy donors' naive CD4 and CD8 T cells. Using its own MiXCR run on the reads, TCRdb lists one record per CDR3 protein. Of 200,000 or so distinct CDR3 sequences detected, about 76% appear once; the ten largest clones hold about 2.4%. The sequenced sample consisted of naive CD4+ and CD8+ T cells sorted from blood, pooled from several donors. These TCRs come from a pool of human donors in good health; the sample pools cells from several healthy donors. Both conserved end residues are part of each CDR3. The order of the fields is V gene, clone size, CDR3 length, D gene, J gene, CDR3 DNA, CDR3 protein. D genes are given only for firm matches. Rows give clone size only sometimes, using once, few, many, or a class for an expanded clone.

TRBV6-5	-	17	TRBD2	TRBJ2-2	TGTGCCAGCAGTTACGTGGGACTAGCGGGGAGTTCCGGGGAGCTGTTTTTT	CASSYVGLAGSSGELFF
TRBV28	-	14	TRBD2	TRBJ2-5	TGTGCCAGCGCCCAGCGGGGAGGTCGGGAGACCCAGTACTTC	CASAQRGGRETQYF
TRBV6-2/TRBV6-3	few	10	-	TRBJ2-7	TGTGCCAGCAGTTACTACGAGCAGTACTTC	CASSYYEQYF
TRBV29-1	-	12	-	TRBJ2-1	TGCAGCGTTGTTGGGGGGTACAATGAGCAGTTCTTC	CSVVGGYNEQFF
TRBV30	-	15	TRBD1	TRBJ1-2	TGTGCCTGGAGTGGCGGGACAGGGGGCTACTATGGCTACACCTTC	CAWSGGTGGYYGYTF
TRBV6-6	-	16	TRBD1	TRBJ2-7	TGTGCCAGCAGTTGGGGCGGGACAGGGGCATCGTACGAGCAGTACTTC	CASSWGGTGASYEQYF
TRBV4-3	once	16	-	TRBJ2-6	TGCGCCAGCAGCCAATGGGGTTCCACTGGGGCCAACGTCCTGACTTTC	CASSQWGSTGANVLTF
TRBV29-1	few	13	TRBD2	TRBJ2-7	TGCAGCGTGACTAGCGGGAGCTCCTACGAGCAGTACTTC	CSVTSGSSYEQYF
TRBV29-1	-	14	TRBD1	TRBJ2-7	TGCAGCGTAGTACGGACAGGGGCCCCCTACGAGCAGTACTTC	CSVVRTGAPYEQYF
TRBV29-1	-	13	-	TRBJ2-1	TGCAGCGTTGGCCCCCGGGGGCGGGGAGAGCAGTTCTTC	CSVGPRGRGEQFF
TRBV5-5	-	15	TRBD1	TRBJ1-6	TGTGCCAGCAGGGACGACAGGGGTGGAAATTCACCCCTCCACTTT	CASRDDRGGNSPLHF
TRBV5-1	once	14	TRBD1	TRBJ1-2	TGCGCCAGCAGCTCCCGGGACAGGGCCGATGGCTACACCTTC	CASSSRDRADGYTF
TRBV19	-	12	TRBD1	TRBJ1-3	TGTGCCACCGGACAGGGGATCGCCACCATATATTTT	CATGQGIATIYF
TRBV7-6	-	14	TRBD1	TRBJ1-6	TGTGCCAGCAGTCGAACAGGGGCCAATTCACCCCTCCACTTT	CASSRTGANSPLHF
TRBV5-1	-	13	-	TRBJ1-1	TGCGCCAGCAGCTTGGCCGGGGAGACTGAAGCTTTCTTT	CASSLAGETEAFF
TRBV6-5	-	9	-	TRBJ2-5	TGTGCTGCGGGGCGGGCCCAGTACTTC	CAAGRAQYF
TRBV20-1	-	14	-	TRBJ1-5	TGCAGTGCTAGATTCGGGGATTTCAATCAGCCCCAGCATTTT	CSARFGDFNQPQHF
TRBV7-8	-	15	TRBD1	TRBJ1-2	TGTGCCAGCAGCTTTTACAGGGGAATGGACTATGGCTACACCTTC	CASSFYRGMDYGYTF
TRBV29-1	-	17	-	TRBJ2-1	TGCAGCGTTACCGGAGCGGGCAACACCTTCTCCTACAATGAGCAGTTCTTC	CSVTGAGNTFSYNEQFF
TRBV4-3	few	16	TRBD1	TRBJ2-7	TGCGCCAGCAGCCAAGCCCCGTTGAGACAGGGTTACGAGCAGTACTTC	CASSQAPLRQGYEQYF
TRBV6-5	-	12	-	TRBJ2-3	TGTGCCAGTCGTGGGGCCACAGATACGCAGTATTTT	CASRGATDTQYF
TRBV18	-	14	-	TRBJ2-1	TGTGCCAGCTCACCATCCCGGTCACACAATGAGCAGTTCTTC	CASSPSRSHNEQFF
TRBV5-4	once	15	TRBD2	TRBJ2-1	TGTGCCAGCAGCTATCCTAGCGGAGGGTACAATGAGCAGTTCTTC	CASSYPSGGYNEQFF
TRBV11-2	-	14	-	TRBJ1-2	TGTGCCAGCAGCCAACAGACAGGACCCTATGGCTACACCTTC	CASSQQTGPYGYTF
TRBV19	-	13	-	TRBJ1-2	TGTGCCAGTAGTATTCCGGGAGAGGTCGGCTACACCTTC	CASSIPGEVGYTF
TRBV29-1	once	12	-	TRBJ2-1	TGCAGCGTACATAAGGAAGACAATGAGCAGTTCTTC	CSVHKEDNEQFF
TRBV29-1	-	12	TRBD1	TRBJ1-2	TGCAGCGTTGAAAGGCGGACAGGCGGCTACACCTTC	CSVERRTGGYTF
TRBV29-1	-	12	-	TRBJ1-2	TGCAGCGTTGAATCCCTTAACTATGGCTACACCTTC	CSVESLNYGYTF
TRBV5-1	few	13	-	TRBJ2-1	TGCGCCAGCAGCTTGATGGGGAACAATGAGCAGTTCTTC	CASSLMGNNEQFF
TRBV29-1	-	14	TRBD1	TRBJ1-1	TGCAGCGCTAGACAGGGTGGGGGTAGGACTGAAGCTTTCTTT	CSARQGGGRTEAFF
TRBV29-1	-	11	-	TRBJ2-5	TGCAGCGTCATCAGGGGTGAGACCCAGTACTTC	CSVIRGETQYF
TRBV29-1	once	12	TRBD1	TRBJ2-1	TGCAGCGTTGAACGACAGGGAAGGGAGCAGTTCTTC	CSVERQGREQFF
TRBV7-9	-	13	-	TRBJ1-2	TGTGCCAGCAGCTTGGACAGTCTATGGGGCTACACCTTC	CASSLDSLWGYTF